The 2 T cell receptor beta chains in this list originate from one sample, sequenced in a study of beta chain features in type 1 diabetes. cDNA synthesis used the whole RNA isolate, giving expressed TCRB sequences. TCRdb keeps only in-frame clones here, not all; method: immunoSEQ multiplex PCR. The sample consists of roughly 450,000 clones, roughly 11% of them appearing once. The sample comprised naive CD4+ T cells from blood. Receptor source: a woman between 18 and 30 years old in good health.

The DNA for the CDR3 is TGTGCCAGCAGTAACGGGAGCCCGAGGCGCACAGATACGCAGTATTTT. This sequence encodes CASSNGSPRRTDTQYF. The chain combines TRBV27 with TRBJ2-3; D is perhaps TRBD2 (6 bases). CDR1 and CDR2 (germline): MNHEY, SMNVEV (reference sequence). The CDR3 has 16 residues. The V end was cut by 5 bases, the J end by 1 base, with 16 bases between.

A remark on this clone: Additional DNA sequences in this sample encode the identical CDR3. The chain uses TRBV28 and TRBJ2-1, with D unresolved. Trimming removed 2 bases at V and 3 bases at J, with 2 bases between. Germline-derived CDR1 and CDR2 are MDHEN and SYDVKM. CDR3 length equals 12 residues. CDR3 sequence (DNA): TGTGCCAGCAGTTTACTCTACAATGAGCAGTTCTTC. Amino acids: CASSLLYNEQFF. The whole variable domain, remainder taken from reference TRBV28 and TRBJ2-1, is DVKVTQSSRYLVKRTGEKVFLECVQDMDHENMFWYRQDPGLGLRLIYFSYDVKMKEKGDIPEGYSVSREKKERFSLILESASTNQTSMYLCASSLLYNEQFFGPGTRLTVL.